Shown below are 25 T cell receptor beta chains from a single sample sequenced in a study of T and B cells in COVID-19 patients. TRB was amplified from about 260-540 ng of blood genomic DNA. Multiplex PCR with BIOMED2 TRB-A/B primer pools amplified TRB rearrangements. Each CDR3 protein gets one entry after TCRdb re-called the multiplex PCR reads with MiXCR. The repertoire holds around 3,000 distinct CDR3 sequences, with approximately 24% as singletons. Source material: blood. These receptors originate from a human donor with active COVID-19.

This clonotype rates as medium-sized (0.01 to 0.1%). The rearrangement links TRBV19 to TRBJ2-7, with 9 bases lining up with TRBD2. Germline CDR1 LNHDA, CDR2 SQIVND (reference sequence). The J segment lost 7 bases and the V segment lost 3 bases, leaving 7 bases of the junction unmatched. This CDR3 has 14 residues. The chain's CDR3 is CASSMERGDGEQYF. CDR3 DNA sequence: TGTGCCAGTAGTATGGAGCGGGGGGACGGGGAGCAGTACTTC.

This clonotype was recorded a few times. This chain joins TRBV5-8 and TRBJ1-1; D is perhaps TRBD1 (5 bases). CDR3 length: 15 residues. Germline CDR1 and CDR2: SGHTS and YDEGEE. V lost 0 bases to trimming and J lost 5 bases, with 14 bases between them. DNA for the CDR3: TGTGCCAGCAGCTTGGGACAGCCCGCGGTGACTGAAGCTTTCTTT. Its translation is CASSLGQPAVTEAFF.

This clonotype is labeled as large (0.1 to 1%). V gene TRBV11-3 combines with J gene TRBJ2-2, with 7 bases aligning to TRBD1. J was trimmed by 5 bases and V by 2 bases; bases with no gene match: 5. This CDR3 is built from 15 residues. Germline V gene data show CDR1 as SGHNT and CDR2 as YENEEA. This CDR3 is CASSLRTGWTGELFF. The CDR3 DNA reads as TGTGCCAGCAGCTTACGGACAGGCTGGACCGGGGAGCTGTTTTTT.

This clonotype is labeled medium-sized. The CDR3 DNA sequence: TGTGCCAGCTCACCCGAACGTGGGCACACTGAAGCTTTCTTT. This gives the protein CASSPERGHTEAFF. The chain recombines TRBV18 with TRBJ1-1; D gene ambiguous. The length of the CDR3 is 14 residues. With 3 bases removed from V and 3 bases from J, the gap between germline ends came to 11 bases. The germline V gene encodes CDR1 KGHSH and CDR2 LQKENI.

This clonotype was counted a few times. The chain uses TRBV20-1 and TRBJ1-2, with 8 bases aligning to TRBD1. The V segment lost 6 bases and the J segment 8 bases; nucleotides outside the gene matches: 8. The CDR3 spans 12 residues. The V gene's germline CDR1 is DFQATT and CDR2 SNEGSKA (reference sequence). The CDR3: CSARTGRIGYTF. DNA of the CDR3: TGCAGTGCCCGGACAGGGAGGATCGGCTACACCTTC.

This chain joins TRBV13 and TRBJ2-7, with D maybe TRBD1 (5 bases). The CDR3 contains 13 residues. Germline loops: CDR1 PRHDT, CDR2 FYEKMQ (reference sequence). The V end lost 5 bases, the J end lost 2 bases, and 10 bases lay between the germline ends. The CDR3 loop reads CASSPDSPYEQYF. In DNA form, the CDR3 reads TGTGCCAGCAGCCCCGACAGCCCCTACGAGCAGTACTTC.

In its sample, this clonotype was seen a few times. The chain recombines TRBV7-9 with TRBJ2-1; 11 nucleotides align to TRBD2. V lost 2 bases and J lost 2; bases outside the gene matches: 2. CDR1 is SEHNR and CDR2 is FQNEAQ in the germline V gene (reference sequence). The CDR3 length is 16 residues. CDR3 in amino acids: CASSLLAGGPYNEQFF. For the CDR3, the DNA is TGTGCCAGCAGCTTACTAGCGGGGGGCCCCTACAATGAGCAGTTCTTC. Full variable domain (rest looked up from reference TRBV7-9 and TRBJ2-1): DTGVSQNPRHKITKRGQNVTFRCDPISEHNRLYWYRQTLGQGPEFLTYFQNEAQLEKSRLLSDRFSAERPKGSFSTLEIQRTEQGDSAMYLCASSLLAGGPYNEQFFGPGTRLTVL.

This clonotype is medium-sized. The chain is built from TRBV12-3 or TRBV12-4 and TRBJ1-6, with TRBD1 as a possible D gene (5 bases). The CDR3 has 14 residues. The germline V and J ends were trimmed by 4 bases and 6 bases, with 10 bases remaining between them. The CDR3 sequence: CASSYRTSNSPLHF. CDR3 coding DNA: TGTGCCAGCAGTTACAGGACCAGTAATTCACCCCTCCACTTT.

This clonotype is classed as medium-sized (0.01 to 0.1%). The CDR3 coding sequence is TGTGCCAGTAGTATAAGGGACAGGGCTACGGGCAATGAGCAGTTCTTC. It translates to CASSIRDRATGNEQFF. This chain uses TRBV19 with TRBJ2-1, with 9 bases fitting TRBD1. Looked up from germline, CDR1 is LNHDA and CDR2 is SQIVND (reference sequence). CDR3 length: 16 amino acids. V lost 2 bases and J lost 6; bases outside the gene matches: 8. The full variable domain, completed using reference TRBV19 and TRBJ2-1, is DGGITQSPKYLFRKEGQNVTLSCEQNLNHDAMYWYRQDPGQGLRLIYYSQIVNDFQKGDIAEGYSVSREKKESFPLTVTSAQKNPTAFYLCASSIRDRATGNEQFFGPGTRLTVL.

This clonotype qualifies as medium-sized. The chain links TRBV5-4 to TRBJ2-7; 8 positions agree with TRBD1. CDR1 is SGHNT, CDR2 YYREEE, per germline (reference sequence). V shed 4 bases and J 2 bases; nucleotides not matched to a gene: 8. This CDR3 spans 15 amino acids. The CDR3 DNA follows: TGTGCCAGCAGCATGACAGGGGTTATTACCTACGAGCAGTACTTC. This gives the protein CASSMTGVITYEQYF.

This clonotype is categorized as medium-sized. This chain joins TRBV30 and TRBJ2-1; 13 bases map to TRBD2. CDR1 and CDR2 (germline): GTSNPN, SVGIG (reference sequence). The CDR3 runs to 18 residues. Trimming removed 2 bases from V and 8 bases from J; junction bases left unmatched: 15. Here the CDR3 DNA reads TGTGCCTGGAGTCAGGCCAGAAAACTAGCGGGGGGGCGCGATGAGCAGTTCTTC. Protein: CAWSQARKLAGGRDEQFF.

This chain connects TRBV7-2 to TRBJ1-3; tentatively, D is TRBD1 (5 bases). The CDR3 consists of 17 residues. The germline V and J ends were trimmed by 1 base and 4 bases, with 17 bases remaining between them. Germline V lookup: CDR1 SGHTA, CDR2 FQGNSA. The CDR3 DNA follows: TGTGCCAGCAGCTTAGTAGGTAGCGGGGGGAGAGGAAACACCATATATTTT. It codes for CASSLVGSGGRGNTIYF.

The chain links TRBV29-1 to TRBJ2-3; the match to TRBD2 covers 12 bases. The junction had 6 bases not matched to a gene; V was cut back by 6 bases and J by 2 bases. This CDR3 contains 15 residues. CDR1 is SQVTM, CDR2 ANQGSEA, per germline. Written as DNA, the CDR3 is TGCAGCGTGGCTAGGACTAGCGGGGTCACAGATACGCAGTATTTT. It is translated as CSVARTSGVTDTQYF.

This clonotype was seen once. The rearrangement links TRBV19 to TRBJ2-3, with 12 bases matching TRBD2. Germline V lookup: CDR1 LNHDA, CDR2 SQIVND (reference sequence). V shed 5 bases, J shed 6 bases, and the junction held 6 bases outside the gene matches. This CDR3 contains 15 residues. CDR3 sequence reads: CASSPRLAGADTQYF. The CDR3 coding sequence is TGTGCCAGTAGTCCCCGACTAGCGGGGGCGGATACGCAGTATTTT.

This clonotype was counted a few times. The genes are TRBV7-2 and TRBJ1-4, with TRBD1 as a possible D gene (5 bases). Germline V CDR1 and CDR2: SGHTA, FQGNSA. Trimming cost V 0 bases and J 6 bases, with 11 bases left between them. This CDR3 has 15 amino acids. CDR3 sequence: CASSLAGTADEKLFF. The CDR3 bases are TGTGCCAGCAGCTTAGCGGGGACCGCCGATGAAAAACTGTTTTTT.

V usage is TRBV20-1 and J usage is TRBJ1-1; no reliable D call. This CDR3 comprises 12 residues. V gave up 3 bases and J gave up 3 bases, with 8 bases separating them. Germline V lookup: CDR1 DFQATT, CDR2 SNEGSKA (reference sequence). CDR3 sequence (DNA): TGCAGTGCTAGTTTTGGATACACTGAAGCTTTCTTT. As protein: CSASFGYTEAFF.

Within the sample, this clonotype is medium-sized. The chain couples TRBV5-1 to TRBJ2-2, with D tentatively TRBD2 (5 bases). This CDR3 is built from 15 residues. Germline V gene lookup returns CDR1 SGHRS and CDR2 YFSETQ. Trimming pared 0 bases from V and 4 bases from J, leaving 10 bases between. CDR3 sequence (DNA): TGCGCCAGCAGCTTGGCTAGCCCGGGCACCGGGGAGCTGTTTTTT. Translating gives CASSLASPGTGELFF.

This clonotype is medium-sized within its sample. The chain couples TRBV30 to TRBJ1-5, with D tentatively TRBD1 (5 bases). CDR1 GTSNPN and CDR2 SVGIG come from the germline V gene (reference sequence). The CDR3 consists of 14 residues. Trimming shortened V by 2 bases and J by 2 bases, and 10 bases separated the two germline ends. The DNA for the CDR3 is TGTGCCTGGAGTCCAGGGAGAGGCAATCAGCCCCAGCATTTT. Protein: CAWSPGRGNQPQHF.

The chain combines TRBV12-3 or TRBV12-4 with TRBJ1-1; 8 bases align to TRBD1. V was clipped by 5 bases and J by 1 base; unmatched bases: 3. The CDR3 sequence is 14 residues long. This CDR3 is CASSRQGQNTEAFF. For the CDR3, the DNA is TGTGCCAGCAGTCGACAGGGGCAGAACACTGAAGCTTTCTTT.

The chain carries TRBV5-1 and TRBJ1-2, with 9 bases that match TRBD1. Per germline, CDR1 SGHRS and CDR2 YFSETQ. With V trimmed by 0 bases and J by 3 bases, 3 bases remained unmatched. This CDR3 region has 15 residues. CDR3 sequence reads: CASSLGQGVYYGYTF. CDR3 nucleotide sequence: TGCGCCAGCAGCTTGGGACAGGGGGTATACTATGGCTACACCTTC.

Comment on this clonotype: The junction does not match germline at one end; this may be a read error. V usage is TRBV12-3 or TRBV12-4 and J usage is TRBJ2-2; D possibly corresponds to TRBD2 (5 bases). The length of the CDR3 is 18 residues. The CDR3 loop is CASSLGQQRTGRVGELFF. CDR3 nucleotide sequence: TGTGCCAGCAGCTTAGGCCAACAGAGGACCGGGCGGGTCGGGGAGCTGTTTTTT.

This clonotype ranks as medium-sized. The chain joins TRBV10-3 to TRBJ2-3; no reliable D call. Germline CDR1 reads ENHRY; CDR2 reads SYGVKD. This CDR3 comprises 15 residues. Trimming pared 4 bases from V and 2 bases from J, leaving 13 bases between. CDR3 amino acids: CAISVPGQDTDTQYF. The DNA of the CDR3 is TGTGCCATCAGTGTCCCGGGCCAAGACACAGATACGCAGTATTTT.

V usage is TRBV10-1 and J usage is TRBJ2-2, with D perhaps TRBD2 (5 bases). The CDR3 has 15 amino acids. From germline, CDR1 is WNHNN and CDR2 SYGVQD (reference sequence). With 2 bases removed from V and 5 bases from J, the gap between germline ends came to 12 bases. The CDR3 coding sequence is TGCGCCAGCAGTGAGAGGACTGTGGGTACCGGGGAGCTGTTTTTT. As protein: CASSERTVGTGELFF.

The chain carries TRBV9 and TRBJ2-1; TRBD2 agrees at 7 bases. V shed 2 bases and J 5 bases; nucleotides not matched to a gene: 7. Germline V gene lookup returns CDR1 SGDLS and CDR2 YYNGEE. The CDR3 runs to 15 residues. CDR3 sequence reads: CASSVEAGPNNEQFF. The CDR3 nucleotides read TGTGCCAGCAGCGTGGAAGCGGGACCCAACAATGAGCAGTTCTTC.

The V gene is TRBV6-2 or TRBV6-3, the J gene TRBJ1-3, with a tentative D call TRBD1 (5 bases). Germline CDR1 MNHEY, CDR2 SVGEGT. The V end lost 2 bases, the J end lost 4 bases, and 12 bases lay between the germline ends. The CDR3 spans 15 residues. Here the CDR3 DNA reads TGTGCCAGCAGTTACGAGACTCGGGACGGAAACACCATATATTTT. Its translation: CASSYETRDGNTIYF.